This TCR beta chain was documented in a study of T-cell memory formation after mild COVID-19. Worth noting for this clonotype: What it binds is unknown.

Germline values: CDR1 SEHNR, CDR2 FQNEAQ (reference sequence). J was trimmed by 4 bases and V by 5 bases; bases with no gene match: 9. The CDR3 extends over 16 amino acids. MiXCR was run by TCRdb on the 5' RACE reads, yielding one entry per CDR3 protein. The sample yields over 350,000 distinct CDR3 sequences, 20% to 30% seen once. Study results and limitations: Clonal second-wave expansions that peaked on day 37 had unconfirmed SARS-CoV-2 specificity.

This TCR was sampled from an adult woman who had mild COVID-19 (a few samples of this study predate the infection). Cell type and time point are not known. J is TRBJ2-5 and V is TRBV7-9; 11 nucleotides agree with TRBD1. Input material: PBMCs or a T cell subset sorted from them (not recorded which). The CDR3 loop is CASSHGDRGKRETQYF. The CDR3 DNA follows: TGTGCCAGCAGCCATGGGGACAGGGGGAAGCGAGAGACCCAGTACTTC.